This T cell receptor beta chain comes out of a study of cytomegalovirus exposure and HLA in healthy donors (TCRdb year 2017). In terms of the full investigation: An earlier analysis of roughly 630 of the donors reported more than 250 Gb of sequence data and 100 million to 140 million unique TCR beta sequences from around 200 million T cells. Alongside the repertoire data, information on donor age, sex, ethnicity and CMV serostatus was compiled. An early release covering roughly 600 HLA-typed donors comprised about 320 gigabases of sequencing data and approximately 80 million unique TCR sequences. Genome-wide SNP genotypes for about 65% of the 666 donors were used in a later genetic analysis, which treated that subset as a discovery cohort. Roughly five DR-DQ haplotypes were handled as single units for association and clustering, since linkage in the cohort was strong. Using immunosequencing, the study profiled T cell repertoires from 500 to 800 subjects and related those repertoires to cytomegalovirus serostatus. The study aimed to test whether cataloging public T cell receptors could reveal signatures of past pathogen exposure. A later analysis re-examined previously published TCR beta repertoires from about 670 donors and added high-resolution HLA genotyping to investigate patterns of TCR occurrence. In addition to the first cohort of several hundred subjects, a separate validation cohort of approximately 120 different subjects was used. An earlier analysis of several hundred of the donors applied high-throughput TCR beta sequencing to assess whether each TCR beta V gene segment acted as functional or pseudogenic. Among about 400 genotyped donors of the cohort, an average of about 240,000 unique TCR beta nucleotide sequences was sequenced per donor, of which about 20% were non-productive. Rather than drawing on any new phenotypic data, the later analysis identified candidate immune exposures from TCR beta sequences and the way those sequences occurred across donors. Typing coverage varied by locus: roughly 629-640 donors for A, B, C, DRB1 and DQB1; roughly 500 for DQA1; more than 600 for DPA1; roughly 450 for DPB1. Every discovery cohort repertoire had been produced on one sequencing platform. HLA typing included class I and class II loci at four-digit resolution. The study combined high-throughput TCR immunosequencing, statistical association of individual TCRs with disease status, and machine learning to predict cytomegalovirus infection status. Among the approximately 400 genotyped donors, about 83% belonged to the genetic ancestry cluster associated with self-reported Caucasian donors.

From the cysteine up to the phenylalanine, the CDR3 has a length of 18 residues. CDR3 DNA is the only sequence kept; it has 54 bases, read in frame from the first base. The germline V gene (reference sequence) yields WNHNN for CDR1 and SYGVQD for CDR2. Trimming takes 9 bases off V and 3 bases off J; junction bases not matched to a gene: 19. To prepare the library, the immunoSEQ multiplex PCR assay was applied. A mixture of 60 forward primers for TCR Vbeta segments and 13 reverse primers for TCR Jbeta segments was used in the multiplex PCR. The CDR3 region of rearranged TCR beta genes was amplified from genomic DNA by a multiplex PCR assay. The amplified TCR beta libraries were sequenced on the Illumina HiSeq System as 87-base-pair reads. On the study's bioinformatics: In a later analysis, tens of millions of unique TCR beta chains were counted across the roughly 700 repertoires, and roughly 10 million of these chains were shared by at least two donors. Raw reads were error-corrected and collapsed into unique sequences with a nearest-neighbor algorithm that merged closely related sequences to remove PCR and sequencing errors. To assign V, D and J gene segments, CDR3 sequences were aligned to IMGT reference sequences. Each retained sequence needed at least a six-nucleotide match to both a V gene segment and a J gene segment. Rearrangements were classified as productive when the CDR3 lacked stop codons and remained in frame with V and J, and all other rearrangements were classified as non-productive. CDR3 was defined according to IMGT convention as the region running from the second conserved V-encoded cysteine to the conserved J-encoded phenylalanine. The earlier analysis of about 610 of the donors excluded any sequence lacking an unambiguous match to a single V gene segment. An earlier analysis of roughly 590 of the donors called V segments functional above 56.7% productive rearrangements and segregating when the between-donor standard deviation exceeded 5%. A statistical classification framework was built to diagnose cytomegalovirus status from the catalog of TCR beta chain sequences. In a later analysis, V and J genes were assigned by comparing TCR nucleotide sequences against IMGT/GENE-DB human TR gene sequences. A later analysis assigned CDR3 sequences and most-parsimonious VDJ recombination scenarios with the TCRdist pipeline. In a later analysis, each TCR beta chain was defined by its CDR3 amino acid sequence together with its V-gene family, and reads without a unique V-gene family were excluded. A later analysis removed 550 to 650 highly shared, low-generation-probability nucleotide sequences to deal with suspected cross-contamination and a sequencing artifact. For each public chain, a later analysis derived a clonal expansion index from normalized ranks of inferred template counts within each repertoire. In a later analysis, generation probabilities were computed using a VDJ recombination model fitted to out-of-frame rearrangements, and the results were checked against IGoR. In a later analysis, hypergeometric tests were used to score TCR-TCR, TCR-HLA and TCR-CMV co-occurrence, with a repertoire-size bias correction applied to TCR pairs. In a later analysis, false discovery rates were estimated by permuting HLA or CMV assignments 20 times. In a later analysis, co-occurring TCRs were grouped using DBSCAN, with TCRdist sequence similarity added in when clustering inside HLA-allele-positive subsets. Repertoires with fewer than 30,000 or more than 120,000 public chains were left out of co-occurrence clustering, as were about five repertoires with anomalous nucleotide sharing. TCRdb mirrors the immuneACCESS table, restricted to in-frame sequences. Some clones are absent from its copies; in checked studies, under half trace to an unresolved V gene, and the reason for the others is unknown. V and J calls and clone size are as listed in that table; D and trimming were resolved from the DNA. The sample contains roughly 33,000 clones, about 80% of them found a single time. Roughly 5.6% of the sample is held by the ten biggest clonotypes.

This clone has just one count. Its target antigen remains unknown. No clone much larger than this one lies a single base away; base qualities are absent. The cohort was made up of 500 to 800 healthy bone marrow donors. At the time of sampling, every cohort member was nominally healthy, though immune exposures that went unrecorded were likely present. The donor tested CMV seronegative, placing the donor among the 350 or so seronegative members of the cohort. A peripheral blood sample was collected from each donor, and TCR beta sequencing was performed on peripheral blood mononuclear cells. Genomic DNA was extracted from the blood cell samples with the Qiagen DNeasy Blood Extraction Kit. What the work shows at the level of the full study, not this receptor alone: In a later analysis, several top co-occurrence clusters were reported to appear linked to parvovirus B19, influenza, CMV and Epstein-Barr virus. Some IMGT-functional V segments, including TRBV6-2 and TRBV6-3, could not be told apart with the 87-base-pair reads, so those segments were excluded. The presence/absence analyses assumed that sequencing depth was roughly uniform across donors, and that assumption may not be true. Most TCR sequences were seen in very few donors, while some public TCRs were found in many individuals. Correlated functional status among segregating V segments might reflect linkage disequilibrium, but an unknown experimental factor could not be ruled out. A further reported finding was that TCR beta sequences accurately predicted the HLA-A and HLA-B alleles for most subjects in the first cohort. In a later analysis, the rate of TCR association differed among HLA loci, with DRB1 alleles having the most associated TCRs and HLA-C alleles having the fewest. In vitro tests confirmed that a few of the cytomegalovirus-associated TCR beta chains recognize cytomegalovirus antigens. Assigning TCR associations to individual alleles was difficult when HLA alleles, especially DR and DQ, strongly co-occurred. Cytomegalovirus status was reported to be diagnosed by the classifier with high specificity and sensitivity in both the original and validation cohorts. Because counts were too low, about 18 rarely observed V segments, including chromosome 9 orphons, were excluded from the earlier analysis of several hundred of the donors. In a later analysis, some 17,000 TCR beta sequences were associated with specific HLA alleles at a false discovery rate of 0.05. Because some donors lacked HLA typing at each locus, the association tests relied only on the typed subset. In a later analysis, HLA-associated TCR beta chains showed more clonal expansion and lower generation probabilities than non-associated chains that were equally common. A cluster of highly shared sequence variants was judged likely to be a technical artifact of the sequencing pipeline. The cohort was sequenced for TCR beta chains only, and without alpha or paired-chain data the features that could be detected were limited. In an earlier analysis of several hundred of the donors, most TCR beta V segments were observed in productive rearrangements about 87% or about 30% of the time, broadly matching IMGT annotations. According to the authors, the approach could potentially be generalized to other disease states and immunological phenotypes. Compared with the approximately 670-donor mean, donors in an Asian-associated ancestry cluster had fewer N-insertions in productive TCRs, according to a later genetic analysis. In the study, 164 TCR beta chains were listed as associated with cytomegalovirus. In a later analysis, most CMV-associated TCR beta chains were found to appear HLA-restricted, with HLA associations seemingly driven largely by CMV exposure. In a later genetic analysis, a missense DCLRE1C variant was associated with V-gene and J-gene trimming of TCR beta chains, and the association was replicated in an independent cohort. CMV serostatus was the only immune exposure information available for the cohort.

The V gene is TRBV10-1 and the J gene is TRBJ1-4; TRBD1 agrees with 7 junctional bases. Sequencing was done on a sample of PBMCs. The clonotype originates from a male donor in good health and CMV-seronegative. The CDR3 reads CARRPGTVRRTPNEKLFF. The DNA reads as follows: TGCGCCAGACGACCCGGGACAGTTCGGCGAACACCTAATGAAAAACTGTTTTTT.